These 19 T cell receptor beta chains originate from one sample sequenced in a study of blood T cell repertoires in COVID-19. TCRdb keeps only in-frame clones here, not all; method: immunoSEQ multiplex PCR. Found here are about 230,000 clones, around 88% of them singletons; the top ten hold approximately 2.3%. Sequencing used PBMCs or T cells enriched from blood (not recorded which). The receptor set was obtained from a woman in her 40s with acute COVID-19.

The chain joins TRBV7-2 to TRBJ2-3; TRBD2 agrees at 12 bases. The germline V gene encodes CDR1 SGHTA and CDR2 FQGNSA. The V and J ends lost 4 bases and 1 base, in that order; junction bases with no gene match: 3. The length of the CDR3 is 16 residues. The CDR3 nucleotides read TGTGCCAGCAGCTCTTCTAGCGGGGGGGGCACAGATACGCAGTATTTT. Its translation is CASSSSSGGGTDTQYF.

This clone was seen more than once but under ten times. This chain uses TRBV15 with TRBJ1-2, with D unclear. Germline V lookup: CDR1 LNHNV, CDR2 YYDKDF (reference sequence). The CDR3 totals 14 residues. Trimming stripped 5 bases from V and 2 bases from J, with 12 bases between. CDR3 residues: CATSHRGLNYGYTF. Written as DNA, the CDR3 is TGTGCCACCAGCCACCGCGGACTCAACTATGGCTACACCTTC.

This chain joins TRBV27 and TRBJ2-3, with D unclear. V was pared by 3 bases and J by 2 bases, with 9 bases between. The V gene's germline CDR1 is MNHEY and CDR2 SMNVEV (reference sequence). This CDR3 is built from 14 residues. CDR3 residues: CASSFQRFTDTQYF. CDR3 in DNA: TGTGCCAGCAGTTTCCAGCGATTCACAGATACGCAGTATTTT.

In its sample, this clone was seen once. The genes are TRBV19 and TRBJ1-3; TRBD1 might be the D (6 bases). Trimming pared 4 bases from V and 7 bases from J, leaving 14 bases between. CDR3 size: 14 residues. Looked up from germline, CDR1 is LNHDA and CDR2 is SQIVND (reference sequence). The CDR3 sequence is CASSSPGTSNTIYF. The CDR3 DNA is TGTGCCAGTAGTAGTCCAGGGACAAGCAACACCATATATTTT. The full variable domain, rest sourced from reference TRBV19 and TRBJ1-3, is DGGITQSPKYLFRKEGQNVTLSCEQNLNHDAMYWYRQDPGQGLRLIYYSQIVNDFQKGDIAEGYSVSREKKESFPLTVTSAQKNPTAFYLCASSSPGTSNTIYFGEGSWLTVV.

This chain connects TRBV14 to TRBJ1-2; 9 bases align to TRBD1. The V and J ends lost 5 bases and 4 bases, in that order; junction bases with no gene match: 8. Germline V gene lookup returns CDR1 SGHDN and CDR2 FVKESK. The CDR3 runs to 15 residues. CDR3 loop: CASSTAGQGLYGYTF. CDR3 sequence (DNA): TGTGCCAGCAGCACCGCGGGACAGGGACTCTATGGCTACACCTTC.

This chain joins TRBV6-5 and TRBJ1-2; unclear D gene. This CDR3 region has 12 residues. The V gene lost 6 bases and the J gene lost 8 bases, with 13 bases spanning the gap. Germline loops: CDR1 MNHEY, CDR2 SVGAGI. CDR3 DNA sequence: TGTGCCAGCAGGGAGCCAAATGTAGGCTACACCTTC. This gives the protein CASREPNVGYTF.

This clone was seen only once. The chain has TRBV7-9 and TRBJ2-5; a possible D gene is TRBD2 (6 bases). This CDR3 is built from 14 residues. V was clipped by 6 bases and J by 4 bases, with 15 bases between them. Germline CDR1 and CDR2: SEHNR and FQNEAQ (reference sequence). The CDR3: CASSSVRGRETQYF. CDR3 in DNA: TGTGCCAGCAGTTCCGTCCGGGGGAGAGAGACCCAGTACTTC.

The chain is built from TRBV15 and TRBJ1-5; 9 bases are a match to TRBD1. The junction had 10 bases not matched to a gene; V was cut back by 3 bases and J by 4 bases. The CDR3 has 17 amino acids. Germline values: CDR1 LNHNV, CDR2 YYDKDF (reference sequence). The CDR3 region is CATSRLIGGTGNQPQHF. Here the CDR3 DNA reads TGTGCCACCAGCAGGTTAATTGGGGGGACAGGGAATCAGCCCCAGCATTTT.

This chain joins TRBV2 and TRBJ1-2; perhaps TRBD1 as D (5 bases). CDR1 is SNHLY and CDR2 is FYNNEI in the germline V gene. The CDR3 consists of 14 residues. V was trimmed by 6 bases and J by 6 bases, leaving 17 bases between them. The DNA for the CDR3 is TGTGCCAGCAGGAGGTCGAGCGGGGCCGATGGCTACACCTTC. Translated: CASRRSSGADGYTF.

J is TRBJ2-1 and V is TRBV19; 14 nucleotides align to TRBD2. This CDR3 comprises 18 residues. J was trimmed by 5 bases and V by 5 bases; bases with no gene match: 11. Per germline, CDR1 LNHDA and CDR2 SQIVND (reference sequence). CDR3 loop: CASSAHGLAGGSNNEQFF. The DNA for the CDR3 is TGTGCCAGTAGTGCTCATGGACTAGCGGGAGGCTCTAACAATGAGCAGTTCTTC.

The chain's CDR3 is CASSERRSNSPLHF. CDR3 bases: TGTGCCAGCAGTGAACGGCGGTCGAATTCACCCCTCCACTTT. The chain carries TRBV2 and TRBJ1-6; no clear D. There are 14 residues in the CDR3. Looked up from germline, CDR1 is SNHLY and CDR2 is FYNNEI. With 2 bases removed from V and 7 bases from J, the gap between germline ends came to 9 bases.

The gene calls are TRBV19 and TRBJ1-5, with TRBD1 matching over 7 bases. From germline, CDR1 is LNHDA and CDR2 SQIVND (reference sequence). The CDR3 loop spans 18 amino acids. Trimming removed 1 base from V and 4 bases from J; junction bases left unmatched: 13. CDR3 sequence: CASSIGPPWRDRNQPQHF. The CDR3 bases are TGTGCCAGTAGTATAGGACCCCCTTGGAGGGACAGAAATCAGCCCCAGCATTTT.

The chain is built from TRBV7-9 and TRBJ2-1, with a tentative D call TRBD2 (6 bases). Germline V gene lookup returns CDR1 SEHNR and CDR2 FQNEAQ (reference sequence). This CDR3 is 14 amino acids long. Trimming left V 3 bases short and J 4 bases short, with 10 bases between. The CDR3 spells CASSFGGAYNEQFF. The CDR3 DNA follows: TGTGCCAGCAGCTTCGGGGGAGCTTACAATGAGCAGTTCTTC.

The chain is built from TRBV19 and TRBJ2-3, with D perhaps matching TRBD2 (6 bases). V gave up 9 bases and J gave up 0 bases, with 16 bases separating them. The CDR3 is made up of 15 amino acids. Germline V gene sequence: CDR1 LNHDA, CDR2 SQIVND (reference sequence). For the CDR3, the DNA is TGTGCCAGCCGATCGGGTCTAGCGAGCACAGATACGCAGTATTTT. This codes for CASRSGLASTDTQYF. The whole variable domain, remainder taken from reference TRBV19 and TRBJ2-3, is DGGITQSPKYLFRKEGQNVTLSCEQNLNHDAMYWYRQDPGQGLRLIYYSQIVNDFQKGDIAEGYSVSREKKESFPLTVTSAQKNPTAFYLCASRSGLASTDTQYFGPGTRLTVL.

This clone was seen ten or more times. The chain recombines TRBV5-4 with TRBJ2-5; TRBD2 aligns across 7 bases. Germline V gene data show CDR1 as SGHNT and CDR2 as YYREEE (reference sequence). CDR3 size: 15 residues. The ends lost 4 bases at V and 2 bases at J; junction bases unmatched: 8. The CDR3 nucleotides are TGTGCCAGCAGCGTCGGGAGCGGGGTGCAAGAGACCCAGTACTTC. It specifies CASSVGSGVQETQYF.

The J gene is TRBJ2-3, the V gene TRBV7-8, with a weak D call TRBD2 (6 bases). V lost 1 base, J lost 3 bases, and 8 bases lay in between. This CDR3 comprises 14 residues. Germline V gene lookup returns CDR1 SGHVS and CDR2 FQNEAQ. The CDR3 region is CASSLEGGTDTQYF. Here the CDR3 DNA reads TGTGCCAGCAGCTTAGAGGGAGGAACAGATACGCAGTATTTT.

The chain combines TRBV4-1 with TRBJ1-6, with TRBD1 matching 8 bases. CDR1 and CDR2 from the germline V gene are MGHRA and YSYEKL. Losses at the gene ends were 4 bases for V and 3 bases for J; bases not matched to a gene: 8. The CDR3 spans 17 residues. The CDR3 nucleotides read TGCGCCAGCAGCCCAACGACAGGGGTGAACTATAATTCACCCCTCCACTTT. Translated, it gives CASSPTTGVNYNSPLHF.

The chain recombines TRBV10-3 with TRBJ1-4, with 8 nucleotides matching TRBD1. The CDR3 length is 14 residues. V lost 5 bases, J lost 8 bases, and 7 bases stayed unmatched. In germline, CDR1 is ENHRY, CDR2 SYGVKD. The CDR3 loop is CAISKDRVSEKLFF. Here the CDR3 DNA reads TGTGCCATCAGTAAGGACAGGGTTTCCGAAAAACTGTTTTTT.

V gene TRBV25-1 combines with J gene TRBJ1-4; tentative D call: TRBD1 (6 bases). This CDR3 is built from 14 residues. V dropped 2 bases and J dropped 8 bases, with 12 bases sitting between them. Germline V gene lookup returns CDR1 MGHDK and CDR2 SYGVNS. For the CDR3, the DNA is TGTGCCAGCAGTGAAAGGGACACGGCGGAAAAACTGTTTTTT. Translating it yields CASSERDTAEKLFF.